These T cell receptor beta chains were read from a single sample in a study of blood T cell repertoires in COVID-19. Sequenced by immunoSEQ multiplex PCR; TCRdb stores in-frame clones only, minus some. This sample has about 250,000 clones, with roughly 85% found just once. Sequencing used peripheral blood. The receptor source for this set is a woman in her twenties or thirties with active or convalescent COVID-19. Each CDR3 is given with its conserved first and last residue.

CDR3: CASGSGTLIHEQYF; V: TRBV23-1; J: TRBJ2-7
CDR3: CASSDGGASAYEQYF; V: TRBV6-4; J: TRBJ2-7
CDR3: CASSQERGGVSGYTF; V: TRBV4-3; J: TRBJ1-2
CDR3: CASSLAPPGVATEAFF; V: TRBV27; J: TRBJ1-1
CDR3: CAWSVRAGPDTGELFF; V: TRBV30; J: TRBJ2-2
CDR3: CASSEGGQGYQPQHF; V: TRBV6-1; J: TRBJ1-5
CDR3: CASGEPPQETQYF; V: TRBV2; J: TRBJ2-5
CDR3: CASSARVYTEAFF; V: TRBV9; J: TRBJ1-1
CDR3: CASSLRTGGGGYTF; V: TRBV5-5; J: TRBJ1-2
CDR3: CASSLMDRVFNQPQHF; V: TRBV19; J: TRBJ1-5
CDR3: CASSHRTSGGSSYEQYF; V: TRBV5-5; J: TRBJ2-7
CDR3: CASSARPGQANEKLFF; V: TRBV18; J: TRBJ1-4
CDR3: CASSLWGQGSNQPQHF; V: TRBV7-2; J: TRBJ1-5
CDR3: CASAVREQYF; V: TRBV21-1; J: TRBJ2-7
CDR3: CASSSGTAGANVLTF; V: TRBV7-2; J: TRBJ2-6
CDR3: CASSLWTGGSPLHF; V: TRBV5-4; J: TRBJ1-6
CDR3: CASRPPGTASYEQYF; V: TRBV6-6; J: TRBJ2-7
CDR3: CASSEALQGTGQQETQYF; V: TRBV2; J: TRBJ2-5
CDR3: CASSFTGDLFYEQYF; V: TRBV7-9; J: TRBJ2-7
CDR3: CASTFLPPDSCNQPQHF; V: TRBV10-1; J: TRBJ1-5